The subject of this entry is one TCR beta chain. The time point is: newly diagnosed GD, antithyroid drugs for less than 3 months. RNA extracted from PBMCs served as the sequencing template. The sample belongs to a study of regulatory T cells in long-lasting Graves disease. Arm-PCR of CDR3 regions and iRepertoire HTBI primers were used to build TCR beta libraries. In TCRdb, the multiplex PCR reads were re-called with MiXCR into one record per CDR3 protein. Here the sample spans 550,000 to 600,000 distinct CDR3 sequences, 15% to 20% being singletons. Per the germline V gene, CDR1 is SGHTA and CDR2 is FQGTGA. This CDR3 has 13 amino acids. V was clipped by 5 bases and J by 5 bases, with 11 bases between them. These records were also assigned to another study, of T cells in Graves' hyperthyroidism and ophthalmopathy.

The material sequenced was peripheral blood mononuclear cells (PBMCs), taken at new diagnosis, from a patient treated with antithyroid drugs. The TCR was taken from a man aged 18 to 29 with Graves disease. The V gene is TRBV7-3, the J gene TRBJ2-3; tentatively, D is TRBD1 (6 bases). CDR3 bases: TGTGCCAGCAGCACGGGACACAAAGATACGCAGTATTTT. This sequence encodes CASSTGHKDTQYF.